What follows are 27 T cell receptor beta chains derived from one specimen sequenced in a study of blood T cells in healthy people across ages. A second PCR, run for roughly 7 to 12 cycles, used a sample-barcoded 5' primer plus a J-beta primer mix. TCRdb recomputed calls from the 5' RACE reads with MiXCR, one row per CDR3 protein. The sample has almost 1 million distinct CDR3 sequences, about 53% seen once. Sequences were obtained from blood. The receptor set was obtained from a woman in her sixties or seventies in good health.

The chain is built from TRBV4-1 and TRBJ2-3, with D perhaps TRBD1 (5 bases). CDR3 length: 15 residues. Trimming pared 3 bases from V and 2 bases from J, leaving 12 bases between. From germline, CDR1 is MGHRA and CDR2 YSYEKL. The CDR3 DNA follows: TGCGCCAGCAGCCAGTCCAGGGTCAACACAGATACGCAGTATTTT. It yields the protein CASSQSRVNTDTQYF.

The chain combines TRBV20-1 with TRBJ2-5; TRBD1 is a possible D gene (5 bases). Germline lookup yields CDR1 DFQATT and CDR2 SNEGSKA (reference sequence). Between the trimmed V and J ends, which lost 5 bases and 4 bases, there was a span of 14 bases. The CDR3 spans 13 residues. CDR3 nucleotide sequence: TGCAGTGCTTTGGGTTCCGACAGAGAGACCCAGTACTTC. Its protein is CSALGSDRETQYF.

The chain recombines TRBV10-3 with TRBJ1-5; D not certain. The V end was cut by 0 bases, the J end by 7 bases, with 7 bases between. Per germline, CDR1 ENHRY and CDR2 SYGVKD. This CDR3 is built from 13 residues. CDR3 region: CAISESRTQPQHF. CDR3 nucleotide sequence: TGTGCCATCAGTGAGTCTCGGACCCAGCCCCAGCATTTT.

The rearrangement joins TRBV6-5 to TRBJ2-7, with D perhaps matching TRBD1 (8 bases). CDR1 and CDR2 from the germline V gene are MNHEY and SVGAGI. This CDR3 has 13 amino acids. Trimming stripped 10 bases from V and 7 bases from J, with 20 bases between. In nucleotides, the CDR3 is TGTGCCATTGCACAGGGGGGGACCAGGGAGCAGTACTTC. It specifies CAIAQGGTREQYF.

The chain uses TRBV10-3 and TRBJ2-2; 8 nucleotides match TRBD1. The germline CDR1 and CDR2 sequences are ENHRY and SYGVKD. The J segment lost 3 bases and the V segment lost 11 bases, leaving 5 bases of the junction unmatched. This CDR3 contains 13 residues. CDR3: CAVQDRDTGELFF. The CDR3 DNA follows: TGTGCCGTCCAGGACAGGGACACCGGGGAGCTGTTTTTT.

The V call is TRBV20-1, the J call TRBJ2-2; D is perhaps TRBD1 (6 bases). The V and J ends lost 1 base and 3 bases respectively, with 12 bases between them. CDR1 is DFQATT, CDR2 SNEGSKA, per germline (reference sequence). The CDR3 consists of 15 residues. The CDR3 protein is CSARVGRGYTGELFF. CDR3 sequence (DNA): TGCAGTGCTAGAGTCGGCAGGGGATACACCGGGGAGCTGTTTTTT.

For this clonotype: A read error may produce the germline difference seen at one junction end. J is TRBJ2-1 and V is TRBV12-3 or TRBV12-4; 9 bases are shared with TRBD2. The CDR3 is 16 residues long. CDR3 residues: CASSSPTSGPYDEQFF. The CDR3 bases are TGTGCCAGCAGTTCCCCGACTAGCGGACCCTACGATGAGCAGTTCTTC.

V and J are TRBV6-6 and TRBJ1-2; no clear D gene. CDR1 is MNHNY and CDR2 is SVGAGI in the germline V gene (reference sequence). Trimming took 0 bases from V and 4 from J, leaving 12 bases between them. The length of the CDR3 is 15 residues. CDR3 nucleotides: TGTGCCAGCAGTTACTCGGGCCCCCCAAGCTATGGCTACACCTTC. Protein sequence: CASSYSGPPSYGYTF.

The chain uses TRBV12-5 and TRBJ1-2; 7 positions agree with TRBD1. Trimming cost V 3 bases and J 1 base; bases outside gene matches: 2. Germline V CDR1 and CDR2: LGHNT, FRNRAP. The CDR3 totals 14 residues. Here the CDR3 reads CASGFGTVNYGYTF. The CDR3 DNA reads TGTGCTAGTGGTTTCGGGACAGTTAACTATGGCTACACCTTC. Supplemented by reference TRBV12-5 and TRBJ1-2, the full variable domain reads DARVTQTPRHKVTEMGQEVTMRCQPILGHNTVFWYRQTMMQGLELLAYFRNRAPLDDSGMPKDRFSAEMPDATLATLKIQPSEPRDSAVYFCASGFGTVNYGYTFGSGTRLTVV.

This rearrangement joins TRBV7-8 to TRBJ1-6, with D maybe TRBD1 (5 bases). The germline V and J ends were trimmed by 1 base and 14 bases, with 18 bases remaining between them. The CDR3 length is 15 residues. Germline V lookup: CDR1 SGHVS, CDR2 FQNEAQ. CDR3 DNA: TGTGCCAGCAGCTTAGGAGGGACGATGTTGAGGACCCTCCACTTT. The encoded protein is CASSLGGTMLRTLHF.

This clonotype was detected once. V is TRBV5-1 and J is TRBJ2-5, with 7 bases that match TRBD1. Gene TRBJ2-7 matches the end of the DNA better, so the J call may be wrong. Per the germline V gene, CDR1 is SGHRS and CDR2 is YFSETQ. This CDR3 spans 17 amino acids. The CDR3 bases are TGCGCCAGCAGCTTGACTCCGACAGGGACGGTGTCCTACGAGCAGTACTTC. Translation gives CASSLTPTGTVSYEQYF.

This clonotype was seen only a few times. This sequence joins TRBV4-3 and TRBJ2-7, with a weak D call TRBD2 (5 bases). This CDR3 is built from 14 residues. From germline, CDR1 is LGHNA and CDR2 YSLEER. Trimming stripped 5 bases from V and 4 bases from J, with 15 bases between. In nucleotides, the CDR3 is TGCGCCAGCAGCTCCGACCTAGCTGGGTACGAGCAGTACTTC. Amino acids: CASSSDLAGYEQYF.

This chain joins TRBV7-9 and TRBJ2-7, with D possibly called TRBD1 or TRBD2 (5 bases each). V dropped 5 bases and J dropped 2 bases, with 19 bases sitting between them. The germline V gene encodes CDR1 SEHNR and CDR2 FQNEAQ (reference sequence). The CDR3 has 16 residues. The CDR3 DNA follows: TGTGCCAGCAGCCCCGCAGGTGGGAGAGGGGCCTACGAGCAGTACTTC. This translates into CASSPAGGRGAYEQYF.

This clonotype was seen only a few times. This rearrangement joins TRBV9 to TRBJ2-7; 8 bases map to TRBD1. The end of the DNA aligns better with TRBJ2-5, so the J call may be wrong. The V gene's germline CDR1 is SGDLS and CDR2 YYNGEE. This CDR3 spans 15 amino acids. This CDR3 reads CASSVAGGVSETQYF. As DNA, the CDR3 is TGTGCCAGCAGCGTAGCAGGGGGCGTCTCAGAGACCCAGTACTTC.

CDR3 nucleotide sequence: TGTGCCAGCAGCCCACCGTCCGGGACAGGGTACGAGCAGTACTTC. Amino acid sequence: CASSPPSGTGYEQYF. The chain combines TRBV28 with TRBJ2-7; 9 bases map to TRBD1. The ends lost 6 bases at V and 4 bases at J; junction bases unmatched: 10. This CDR3 contains 15 residues. In germline, CDR1 is MDHEN, CDR2 SYDVKM.

The sample holds a few counts of this clonotype. The V and J genes are TRBV7-9 and TRBJ2-7, with D perhaps given as TRBD1 or TRBD2 (5 bases each). There are 19 residues in the CDR3. CDR1 is SEHNR and CDR2 is FQNEAQ in the germline V gene (reference sequence). The germline V and J ends were trimmed by 3 bases and 0 bases, with 24 bases remaining between them. The CDR3, as DNA: TGTGCCAGCAGCTTCTCCGGGACGGCCGATAACCAGTACTCCTACGAGCAGTACTTC. Its protein product is CASSFSGTADNQYSYEQYF.

The table lists this clonotype with many counts. The rearrangement links TRBV6-6 to TRBJ2-5, with no clear D. Deletions cut 7 bases from V and 2 bases from J, with 8 bases between. CDR3 length equals 12 residues. CDR1 is MNHNY and CDR2 is SVGAGI in the germline V gene (reference sequence). CDR3 in amino acids: CASKRPQETQYF. In DNA, the CDR3 is TGTGCCAGCAAACGCCCTCAAGAGACCCAGTACTTC.

The table lists this clonotype with a count of one. V usage is TRBV10-3 and J usage is TRBJ2-1; 9 bases are a match to TRBD2. CDR3 size: 16 residues. Germline V gene lookup returns CDR1 ENHRY and CDR2 SYGVKD. V trimming: 2 bases; J trimming: 12 bases; junction bases outside the gene matches: 14. As DNA, the CDR3 is TGTGCCATCAGTGAGGGCTTGGCGGGAGGGCCGGGATTGCAGTTCTTC. It is translated as CAISEGLAGGPGLQFF.

The chain joins TRBV20-1 to TRBJ2-7; possible D gene TRBD1, 7 bases. The germline CDR1 and CDR2 sequences are DFQATT and SNEGSKA (reference sequence). The CDR3 consists of 15 residues. Trimming left V 0 bases short and J 7 bases short, with 19 bases between. The DNA for the CDR3 is TGCAGTGCTAGAGATGGCAGGGGGGCCTACAATGAGCAGTACTTC. It yields the protein CSARDGRGAYNEQYF.

The chain links TRBV7-2 to TRBJ2-7; TRBD2 might be the D (6 bases). Germline V gene lookup returns CDR1 SGHTA and CDR2 FQGNSA. There are 16 residues in the CDR3. Trimming left V 5 bases short and J 6 bases short, with 23 bases between. CDR3 coding DNA: TGTGCCAGCAGCGATCCCGGGACTCAACCCTCGGGCGAGCAGTACTTC. Protein product: CASSDPGTQPSGEQYF.

This chain uses TRBV7-2 with TRBJ2-4; D is possibly TRBD2 (6 bases). V lost 1 base and J 0 bases, leaving 13 bases between the germline ends. The CDR3 covers 17 residues. Germline V CDR1 and CDR2: SGHTA, FQGNSA. CDR3 protein: CASSLGGGVGAKNIQYF. CDR3 nucleotides: TGTGCCAGCAGCTTAGGAGGAGGGGTCGGAGCCAAAAACATTCAGTACTTC. Combining the CDR3 with reference TRBV7-2 and TRBJ2-4 gives the whole variable domain GAGVSQSPSNKVTEKGKDVELRCDPISGHTALYWYRQSLGQGLEFLIYFQGNSAPDKSGLPSDRFSAERTGGSVSTLTIQRTQQEDSAVYLCASSLGGGVGAKNIQYFGAGTRLSVL.

The chain carries TRBV28 and TRBJ2-5; no firm D call. In germline, CDR1 is MDHEN, CDR2 SYDVKM. Between the trimmed V and J ends, which lost 7 bases and 7 bases, there was a span of 13 bases. The CDR3 contains 12 residues. The chain's CDR3 is CASTPLGGTQYF. CDR3 in DNA: TGTGCCAGCACCCCCCTTGGTGGGACCCAGTACTTC. The full variable domain, its missing parts supplied by reference TRBV28 and TRBJ2-5, is DVKVTQSSRYLVKRTGEKVFLECVQDMDHENMFWYRQDPGLGLRLIYFSYDVKMKEKGDIPEGYSVSREKKERFSLILESASTNQTSMYLCASTPLGGTQYFGPGTRLLVL.

V gene TRBV18 combines with J gene TRBJ1-1, with 8 bases matching TRBD1. The CDR3 runs 17 residues. Trimming took 4 bases from V and 3 from J; bases not matched to a gene: 13. CDR1 and CDR2 from the germline V gene are KGHSH and LQKENI. CDR3 DNA sequence: TGTGCCAGCTCACTCTCCCGCACCCGGACAGGGCACACTGAAGCTTTCTTT. This gives the protein CASSLSRTRTGHTEAFF.

The rearrangement uses TRBV7-6 and TRBJ2-5; TRBD2 agrees at 8 bases. The germline V gene encodes CDR1 SGHVS and CDR2 FNYEAQ. After removal of 1 base from V and 11 bases from J, the junction contained 15 bases not matched to a gene. The CDR3 is 16 amino acids. Written as DNA, the CDR3 is TGTGCCAGCAGCTTAGGATCTGCTAGCGGGTTGAATGAGCAGTACTTC. It encodes CASSLGSASGLNEQYF.

The gene calls are TRBV4-2 and TRBJ2-5; 10 positions agree with TRBD1. TRBJ2-4 explains the end of the DNA better; the J call may be wrong. There are 16 residues in the CDR3. The germline gives CDR1 LGHNA, CDR2 YNFKEQ. CDR3 in amino acids: CASAPQTGGIADIQYF. The CDR3 region has the DNA TGTGCCAGCGCTCCGCAGACAGGGGGCATCGCGGACATTCAGTACTTC.

The chain joins TRBV12-3 or TRBV12-4 to TRBJ1-6; D remains unclear. V lost 2 bases and J lost 7, with 9 bases in between. The CDR3 is made up of 14 amino acids. The CDR3 nucleotides are TGTGCCAGCAGTTTACACCGCACCAATTCACCCCTCCACTTT. Translating gives CASSLHRTNSPLHF.

This clonotype was seen a handful of times. The chain uses TRBV7-9 and TRBJ2-7; no clear D. In germline, CDR1 is SEHNR, CDR2 FQNEAQ (reference sequence). The CDR3 is made up of 16 amino acids. The V end was cut by 5 bases, the J end by 3 bases, with 20 bases between. The CDR3 nucleotides read TGTGCCAGCAGCCCCACCCCTACAGAGTCCGACTACGAGCAGTACTTC. Translation: CASSPTPTESDYEQYF.